This passage covers 23 T cell receptor beta chains from one sample sequenced in a study of T cells in Graves' hyperthyroidism and ophthalmopathy. There were TCR beta CDR3 regions amplified from RNA transcripts. RT-PCR in the first round (using the HTBI primer set) targeted the TCR CDR3. TCRdb called the multiplex PCR reads again in MiXCR, with one record for every CDR3 protein. The sample has about 290,000 distinct CDR3 sequences, less than 20% seen once. The sequencing sample was made of blood. The receptor source for this set is a man aged 45-65 years with Graves' ophthalmopathy.

As regards this clonotype: One end of the junction is discordant with germline, which a read error may explain. The chain joins TRBV13 to TRBJ1-3, with D hard to call. In germline, CDR1 is PRHDT, CDR2 FYEKMQ (reference sequence). The CDR3 extends over 17 amino acids. CDR3 in DNA: TGTGCCAGCAGCGTAGGCGTCGGGCGAAACTCTGGAAACACCATATATTTT. Encoded protein: CASSVGVGRNSGNTIYF.

This chain connects TRBV6-5 to TRBJ2-7, with TRBD2 matching over 8 bases. The CDR3 is 14 amino acids. CDR1 is MNHEY and CDR2 is SVGAGI in the germline V gene. After removal of 4 bases from V and 2 bases from J, the junction contained 4 bases not matched to a gene. The CDR3 loop reads CASSWGAGAYEQYF. The CDR3 DNA reads TGTGCCAGCAGTTGGGGAGCGGGGGCCTACGAGCAGTACTTC.

This sequence joins TRBV27 and TRBJ2-1; TRBD1 agrees at 9 bases. This CDR3 has 14 residues. Germline V lookup: CDR1 MNHEY, CDR2 SMNVEV (reference sequence). After removal of 5 bases from V and 10 bases from J, the junction contained 9 bases not matched to a gene. In DNA form, the CDR3 reads TGTGCCAGCAGTACCCTCGACAGGGGGAGGGAGCAGTTCTTC. Protein product: CASSTLDRGREQFF.

J is TRBJ2-3 and V is TRBV18; D may correspond to TRBD1 or TRBD2 (6 bases each). Germline CDR1 and CDR2: KGHSH and LQKENI. V gave up 10 bases and J gave up 3 bases, with 14 bases separating them. The CDR3 contains 13 residues. CDR3: CATWGAKTDTQYF. CDR3 coding DNA: TGTGCCACCTGGGGGGCCAAGACAGATACGCAGTATTTT.

This clonotype was observed at least ten times. This chain links TRBV5-8 with TRBJ1-4, with TRBD1 matching 7 bases. CDR3 length: 15 residues. Germline V gene lookup returns CDR1 SGHTS and CDR2 YDEGEE. The V and J ends lost 4 bases and 8 bases, in that order; junction bases with no gene match: 11. The DNA of the CDR3 is TGTGCCAGCAGCGATGGGGACAGCCGAAAGGAAAAACTGTTTTTT. Translation: CASSDGDSRKEKLFF.

In its sample, this clonotype was seen a few times. The gene calls are TRBV7-2 and TRBJ1-2; 8 bases match TRBD1. The germline V gene encodes CDR1 SGHTA and CDR2 FQGNSA. CDR3 length: 16 residues. Unmatched junction bases numbered 7, after V lost 0 bases and J lost 4 bases. CDR3 sequence reads: CASSLAGQGAGYGYTF. CDR3 sequence (DNA): TGTGCCAGCAGCTTAGCTGGTCAGGGGGCTGGCTATGGCTACACCTTC.

In its sample, this clonotype was seen many times. V usage is TRBV2 and J usage is TRBJ2-3; 8 bases line up with TRBD2. Per germline, CDR1 SNHLY and CDR2 FYNNEI. V was pared by 7 bases and J by 5 bases, with 11 bases of the junction left unmatched. This CDR3 contains 15 residues. The CDR3 coding sequence is TGTGCCAGCAACCCACTGCGGGGGGCAGAAGATACGCAGTATTTT. It specifies CASNPLRGAEDTQYF.

The V and J genes are TRBV6-1 and TRBJ1-2, with D perhaps matching TRBD1 (5 bases). The CDR3 loop spans 18 amino acids. The germline gives CDR1 MNHNS, CDR2 SASEGT. The V end was cut by 6 bases, the J end by 2 bases, with 25 bases between. The CDR3 here is CASSQLGFGARANYGYTF. CDR3 DNA: TGTGCCAGCAGCCAGTTGGGTTTCGGGGCACGAGCCAACTATGGCTACACCTTC.

This clonotype was found many times. J is TRBJ2-3 and V is TRBV3-1; D call uncertain. V shed 4 bases and J shed 5 bases, with 7 bases lying between them. Per germline, CDR1 LGHDT and CDR2 YNNKEL (reference sequence). This CDR3 contains 12 residues. CDR3: CASSREGDTQYF. Written as DNA, the CDR3 is TGTGCCAGCAGCCGGGAAGGAGATACGCAGTATTTT.

This clonotype was seen many times. The chain combines TRBV24-1 with TRBJ2-7, with 7 bases that match TRBD2. J lost 3 bases, V lost 5 bases, and 6 bases had no gene match. The germline gives CDR1 KGHDR, CDR2 SFDVKD. The CDR3 has 14 residues. For the CDR3, the DNA is TGTGCCACCAGTGTCGGGGAGGGTGGCTACGAGCAGTACTTC. Its protein product is CATSVGEGGYEQYF.

Regarding this clonotype: Being one base from a much bigger clone, this may be a read error. The genes are TRBV20-1 and TRBJ2-7; perhaps D is TRBD1 or TRBD2 (6 bases each). Germline CDR1 is DFQATT and CDR2 is SNEGSKA (reference sequence). Trimming left V 5 bases short and J 0 bases short, with 29 bases between. CDR3 length equals 19 residues. The CDR3 nucleotides read TGCAGTGCTGAACACCCTTGGGGGGCTAACGGGGAAAGCTCCTACGAGCAGTACTTC. This codes for CSAEHPWGANGESSYEQYF.

This clonotype was counted only a few times. The rearrangement uses TRBV5-6 and TRBJ1-1, with a tentative D call TRBD1 (6 bases). The V end was cut by 3 bases, the J end by 5 bases, with 11 bases between. The germline CDR1 and CDR2 sequences are SGHDT and YYEEEE. The CDR3 is 13 amino acids. The CDR3 spells CASSSTGRTEAFF. The CDR3 DNA sequence: TGTGCCAGCAGCTCAACAGGGCGTACTGAAGCTTTCTTT.

This clonotype occurred many times. V gene TRBV5-1 combines with J gene TRBJ2-7; TRBD2 agrees at 8 bases. CDR3 length: 15 amino acids. The V gene's germline CDR1 is SGHRS and CDR2 YFSETQ. The junction had 12 bases not matched to a gene; V was cut back by 5 bases and J by 5 bases. The CDR3 DNA follows: TGCGCCAGCAGTTATGATGCGGGAGGACCTAACGAGCAGTACTTC. Translated: CASSYDAGGPNEQYF.

This clonotype was observed at least ten times. This sequence joins TRBV11-2 and TRBJ2-7; 12 bases match TRBD1. Germline V CDR1 and CDR2: SGHAT, FQNNGV. Trimming cost V 3 bases and J 6 bases; bases outside gene matches: 3. The CDR3 has 14 amino acids. CDR3 coding DNA: TGTGCCAGCAGCTTGGGACAGGGGGCGTCCGAGCAGTACTTC. Protein: CASSLGQGASEQYF.

Ten or more counts support this clonotype. The J gene is TRBJ1-1, the V gene TRBV12-3 or TRBV12-4; D is unresolved. The CDR3 loop spans 12 amino acids. V was clipped by 7 bases and J by 6 bases, with 12 bases between them. The CDR3 region has the DNA TGTGCCAGCACCTGGGCGGGTGCTGAAGCTTTCTTT. As protein: CASTWAGAEAFF.

CDR3 loop: CASTQAASGVTGNTIYF. The CDR3 DNA reads TGTGCCAGCACCCAAGCCGCTTCAGGGGTCACTGGAAACACCATATATTTT. The chain uses TRBV6-1 and TRBJ1-3; tentative D call: TRBD1 (6 bases). Germline V gene data show CDR1 as MNHNS and CDR2 as SASEGT. The length of the CDR3 is 17 residues. V shed 7 bases and J shed 2 bases, with 21 bases lying between them.

V and J are TRBV19 and TRBJ2-4; D unresolved. Per germline, CDR1 LNHDA and CDR2 SQIVND (reference sequence). The V and J ends lost 3 bases and 0 bases respectively, with 9 bases between them. The CDR3 spans 15 residues. The CDR3 coding sequence is TGTGCCAGTAGTATCAGTTGGGGAGCCAAAAACATTCAGTACTTC. Translated: CASSISWGAKNIQYF.

The chain joins TRBV5-6 to TRBJ2-7, with a possible D match to TRBD2 (5 bases). Per the germline V gene, CDR1 is SGHDT and CDR2 is YYEEEE. This CDR3 has 14 amino acids. Trimming left V 1 base short and J 3 bases short, with 11 bases between. The CDR3 sequence: CASSLWAGVYEQYF. The CDR3 DNA follows: TGTGCCAGCAGCTTGTGGGCCGGGGTCTACGAGCAGTACTTC.

The gene calls are TRBV9 and TRBJ2-1; no reliable D call. Trimming left V 0 bases short and J 9 bases short, with 7 bases between. This CDR3 is built from 12 residues. From germline, CDR1 is SGDLS and CDR2 YYNGEE. The CDR3 region is CASSVEEGEQFF. The CDR3 coding sequence is TGTGCCAGCAGCGTAGAGGAAGGTGAGCAGTTCTTC. Together with reference TRBV9 and TRBJ2-1, the CDR3 gives the full variable domain: DSGVTQTPKHLITATGQRVTLRCSPRSGDLSVYWYQQSLDQGLQFLIQYYNGEERAKGNILERFSAQQFPDLHSELNLSSLELGDSALYFCASSVEEGEQFFGPGTRLTVL.

In this sample, this clonotype turned up a few times. The genes are TRBV5-1 and TRBJ2-7; TRBD2 might be the D (5 bases). CDR1 is SGHRS, CDR2 YFSETQ, per germline. Between the trimmed V and J ends, which lost 0 bases and 3 bases, there was a span of 13 bases. The CDR3 consists of 15 residues. CDR3 DNA sequence: TGCGCCAGCAGCTTGGCCGAGGGCAGGCACTACGAGCAGTACTTC. Protein: CASSLAEGRHYEQYF. Full variable domain (rest looked up from reference TRBV5-1 and TRBJ2-7): KAGVTQTPRYLIKTRGQQVTLSCSPISGHRSVSWYQQTPGQGLQFLFEYFSETQRNKGNFPGRFSGRQFSNSRSEMNVSTLELGDSALYLCASSLAEGRHYEQYFGPGTRLTVT.

This clonotype was counted a few times. The chain combines TRBV6-1 with TRBJ2-3, with TRBD1 matching 7 bases. There are 13 residues in the CDR3. Per the germline V gene, CDR1 is MNHNS and CDR2 is SASEGT. Trimming cost V 5 bases and J 3 bases; bases outside gene matches: 2. The CDR3 region has the DNA TGTGCCAGCAGTATCAGGGGGACAGATACGCAGTATTTT. It encodes CASSIRGTDTQYF.

V is TRBV5-5 and J is TRBJ2-7; D could derive from TRBD1 or TRBD2 (5 bases each). Germline CDR1 and CDR2: SGHKS and YYEKEE (reference sequence). The ends were cut back, 0 bases at V and 3 bases at J, with 19 bases in the middle. CDR3 length equals 17 residues. CDR3 DNA sequence: TGTGCCAGCAGCTTGGAGTCAGGGAGTCCCCTTAGCTACGAGCAGTACTTC. Protein product: CASSLESGSPLSYEQYF.

This chain uses TRBV10-1 with TRBJ2-3, with TRBD1 identical over 10 bases. The germline CDR1 and CDR2 sequences are WNHNN and SYGVQD (reference sequence). V shed 3 bases, J shed 5 bases, and the junction held 5 bases outside the gene matches. The CDR3 consists of 15 residues. The CDR3 here is CASSEPGQGLDTQYF. DNA for the CDR3: TGCGCCAGCAGTGAACCGGGACAGGGGTTAGATACGCAGTATTTT.